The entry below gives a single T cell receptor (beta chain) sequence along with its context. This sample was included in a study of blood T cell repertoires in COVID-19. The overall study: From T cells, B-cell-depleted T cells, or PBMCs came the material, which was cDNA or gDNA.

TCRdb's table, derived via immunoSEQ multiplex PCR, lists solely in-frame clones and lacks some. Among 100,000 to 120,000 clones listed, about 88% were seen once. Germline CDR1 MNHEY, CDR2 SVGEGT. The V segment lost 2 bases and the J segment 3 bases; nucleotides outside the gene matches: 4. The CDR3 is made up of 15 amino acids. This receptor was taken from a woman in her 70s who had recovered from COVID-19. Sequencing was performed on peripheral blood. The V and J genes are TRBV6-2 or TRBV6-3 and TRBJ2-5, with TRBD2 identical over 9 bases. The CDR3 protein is CASSYHLAGKETQYF. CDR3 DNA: TGTGCCAGCAGTTACCACCTAGCGGGGAAAGAGACCCAGTACTTC.